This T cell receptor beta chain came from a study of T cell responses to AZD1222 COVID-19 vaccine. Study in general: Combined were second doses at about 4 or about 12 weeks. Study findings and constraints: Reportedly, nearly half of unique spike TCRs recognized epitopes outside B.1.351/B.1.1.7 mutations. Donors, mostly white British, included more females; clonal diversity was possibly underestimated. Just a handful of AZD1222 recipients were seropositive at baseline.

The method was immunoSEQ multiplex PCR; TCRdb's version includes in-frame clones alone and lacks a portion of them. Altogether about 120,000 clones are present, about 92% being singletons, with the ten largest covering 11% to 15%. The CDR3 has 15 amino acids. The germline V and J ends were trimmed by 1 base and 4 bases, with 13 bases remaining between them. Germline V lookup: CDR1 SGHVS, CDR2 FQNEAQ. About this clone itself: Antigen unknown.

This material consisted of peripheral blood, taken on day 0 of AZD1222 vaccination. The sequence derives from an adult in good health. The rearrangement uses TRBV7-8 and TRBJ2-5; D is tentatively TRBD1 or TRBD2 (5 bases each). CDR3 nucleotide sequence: TGTGCCAGCAGCTTAGTCGGGGACCGGGGAGAGACCCAGTACTTC. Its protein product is CASSLVGDRGETQYF.